This T cell receptor (beta chain) was obtained from a study of blood T cell repertoires in COVID-19. Study-level background: Acute and convalescent COVID-19 samples came from the United States, Italy and Spain. PBMCs, B-cell-depleted T cells, or T cells were the source of the cDNA or gDNA that made up the material.

With 5 bases removed from V and 5 bases from J, the gap between germline ends came to 13 bases. This CDR3 region has 14 residues. From germline, CDR1 is LNHDA and CDR2 SQIVND (reference sequence). In the original processing: Amplification of reference gene primers provided the estimated nucleated cell counts. Sequenced by immunoSEQ multiplex PCR; TCRdb stores in-frame clones only, minus some. D and trimming come from the DNA, and the V and J calls and clone size come from that table. Of about 82,000 clones in the sample, roughly 80% were seen once. Source material: peripheral blood. The genes are TRBV19 and TRBJ1-5, with D uncertain. This receptor was identified in a man older than 75 with active or convalescent COVID-19. The CDR3 coding sequence is TGTGCCAGTAGTTCCGGGTTTTTACATCAGCCCCAGCATTTT. It translates to CASSSGFLHQPQHF.